This T cell receptor (beta chain) was documented in a study of CD8 T cells in ankylosing spondylitis. Findings of the study overall: Ankylosing spondylitis blood appeared to carry a characteristic TCR beta motif of 7 or 8 highly homologous variants. Disease-linked clones reportedly concentrated significantly in matched ankylosing spondylitis synovial fluid. Disease-associated clonotypes exhibited CD8+ identity and were relatively infrequent in peripheral blood.

CDR3 length: 11 residues. Germline CDR1 is ENHRY and CDR2 is SYGVKD. V lost 10 bases and J lost 1, with 7 bases in between. For TCR beta, libraries came from quantitative 5'-RACE with molecular barcodes. TCRdb re-called the 5' RACE reads through MiXCR, storing one row per CDR3 protein. The sample gives around 430,000 distinct CDR3 sequences, 17% of which show up once; approximately 1% is in the top ten. As concerns this clonotype: Its specificity is unknown.

This TCR came from a male donor with ankylosing spondylitis. This chain joins TRBV10-3 and TRBJ1-1; a weak D match, TRBD1 (5 bases). Sequenced: blood, either unsorted or a sorted T cell fraction (not recorded which). CDR3 coding DNA: TGTGCCACTCAGGGGAACACTGAAGCTTTCTTT. It is translated as CATQGNTEAFF.